This TCR beta chain was sequenced in a study of blood T cell repertoires in COVID-19 (dated by TCRdb to between 2020 and 2021). Background for the entire study: Collaborator samples came from the United States, Italy and Spain and covered acute and convalescent phases of COVID-19. Samples were obtained from the ongoing ImmuneRACE study (first 160 participants) and from 1,000 to 1,500 subjects provided by 6 global collaborators. Sample metadata almost always included a de-identified subject ID, COVID-19 status, age in years and sex. Subjects who had been exposed to COVID-19, were actively infected with it, or had recovered from it provided the deeply sampled blood TCRbeta repertoires that made up the dataset. Where available, HLA class I and class II types were obtained from metadata supplied by the sample provider rather than from assay-based typing. The repertoires were released in a freely available public database meant as a resource for research on the immune response to SARS-CoV-2. The material from the prospective study consisted of cDNA or gDNA derived from T cells, B-cell-depleted T cells, or PBMCs. Broader findings and caveats from the paper: The amount of clinical and demographic metadata varied by source and participant and was provided uncurated.

The immunoSEQ Assay, a bias-controlled multiplex PCR, was used to amplify TCRbeta CDR3 regions from genomic DNA. Turning to the authors' computational methods: The number of nucleated cells in each sample was estimated from the amplification of reference gene primers within the assay. To quantify the absolute abundance of each unique TCRbeta CDR3 rearrangement, sequence reads were collapsed and filtered. For each sample, productive Simpson clonality was calculated by taking the square root of Simpson's diversity index across productive rearrangements. As stored in TCRdb, this immuneACCESS dataset retains in-frame rearrangements with V and J assigned. A fraction of the clones does not appear; measured against another copy, unresolved V genes explain less than half of the discrepancy, and the remainder lacks a known reason. The D gene and trimming were derived from the DNA, and the V and J assignments and clone size from that table. The sample table lists approximately 84,000 clones, around four fifths of them with a count of one. Approximately 10% of the sample lies in the top ten.

Each collaborating institution followed its own protocols to collect whole blood in K2EDTA tubes. For TCRbeta analysis, collaborators shipped samples in one of three forms: frozen whole blood, isolated PBMCs, or DNA extracted from either of those sample types. To note about this clone: Its antigen is currently not known. Nothing much larger sits one base from this clone, and base qualities are not available.

CDR1 is given as SGHRS and CDR2 as YFSETQ, both from the germline V gene. For this chain, trimming is 5 bases at the V end and 6 bases at the J end, and the number of junction bases without a gene match is 13. The CDR3 spans 15 residues, from the cysteine through the phenylalanine. The entry retains the CDR3 DNA only, 45 bases that are in frame from base 1. This sequence was found in a human donor in a cohort sampled during active COVID-19. The sample comprised peripheral blood. The chain uses TRBV5-1 and TRBJ1-2, with 7 bases matching TRBD1. CDR3 sequence: CASRLGTAHPHGYTF. The nucleotide sequence reads TGCGCCAGCAGGCTCGGGACAGCACATCCCCATGGCTACACCTTC.